The 20 T cell receptor beta chains in this list originate from one sample, sequenced in a study of blood T cell repertoires in COVID-19. Repertoires were generated with immunoSEQ multiplex PCR, while TCRdb's copy carries only in-frame clones and drops some. Among roughly 130,000 clones listed, about 83% were seen once. The specimen was peripheral blood. Source of these receptors: a man aged 45-65 years with acute or convalescent COVID-19.

This chain connects TRBV5-6 to TRBJ2-4, with D uncertain. V was clipped by 5 bases and J by 6 bases, with 18 bases between them. Germline CDR1 is SGHDT and CDR2 is YYEEEE. This CDR3 has 15 amino acids. CDR3 amino acids: CASSRSSGFGNIQYF. CDR3 coding DNA: TGTGCCAGCAGTCGGTCGTCCGGGTTCGGAAACATTCAGTACTTC.

This clone was seen a few times. The rearrangement joins TRBV19 to TRBJ1-6, with 7 bases aligning to TRBD1. The V gene's germline CDR1 is LNHDA and CDR2 SQIVND (reference sequence). Trimming removed 4 bases from V and 7 bases from J; junction bases left unmatched: 1. The CDR3 extends over 13 amino acids. The CDR3 spells CASSTGGNSPLHF. The CDR3 nucleotides are TGTGCCAGTAGTACAGGGGGGAATTCACCCCTCCACTTT.

The chain employs TRBV5-1 and TRBJ1-1, with D possibly TRBD1 on 6 matching bases. V was clipped by 5 bases and J by 11 bases, with 13 bases between them. This CDR3 is 11 amino acids long. Looked up from germline, CDR1 is SGHRS and CDR2 is YFSETQ. The CDR3 is CASRTGLVAFF. CDR3 sequence (DNA): TGCGCCAGCAGAACAGGGTTGGTGGCTTTCTTT.

Here the CDR3 DNA reads TGTGCCAGCAGCCTAGGACAGGATAGCAATCAGCCCCAGCATTTT. Translated: CASSLGQDSNQPQHF. The chain carries TRBV3-1 (or the pseudogene TRBV3-2) and TRBJ1-5; TRBD1 aligns across 7 bases. J was trimmed by 0 bases and V by 4 bases; bases with no gene match: 3. The CDR3 spans 15 residues. Germline V CDR1 and CDR2: LGHDT, YNNKEL (reference sequence).

The genes are TRBV20-1 and TRBJ2-3; 11 bases agree with TRBD2. Trimming took 3 bases from V and 0 from J; bases not matched to a gene: 8. In germline, CDR1 is DFQATT, CDR2 SNEGSKA (reference sequence). This CDR3 has 17 amino acids. CDR3 region: CSASPTSGESSTDTQYF. CDR3 coding DNA: TGCAGTGCTAGTCCGACTAGCGGGGAATCTAGCACAGATACGCAGTATTTT.

J is TRBJ1-6 and V is TRBV3-1 (or the pseudogene TRBV3-2), with a possible D match to TRBD1 (6 bases). Germline V gene lookup returns CDR1 LGHDT and CDR2 YNNKEL (reference sequence). The germline V and J ends were trimmed by 3 bases and 8 bases, with 20 bases remaining between them. The CDR3 has 17 amino acids. This CDR3 is CASSHSSTGWVYSPLHF. CDR3 bases: TGTGCCAGCAGCCATTCTTCGACAGGTTGGGTATATTCACCCCTCCACTTT.

J is TRBJ2-1 and V is TRBV5-1; a weak D match, TRBD2 (8 bases). From germline, CDR1 is SGHRS and CDR2 YFSETQ. Trimming stripped 4 bases from V and 9 bases from J, with 17 bases between. The CDR3 totals 14 residues. CDR3 sequence: CASSIGQAGGEQFF. DNA for the CDR3: TGCGCCAGCAGCATAGGACAGGCGGGGGGTGAGCAGTTCTTC.

V and J are TRBV11-2 and TRBJ1-2; D possibly corresponds to TRBD1 (6 bases). The V gene's germline CDR1 is SGHAT and CDR2 FQNNGV. CDR3 length: 11 residues. Trimming pared 5 bases from V and 7 bases from J, leaving 8 bases between. The CDR3 DNA reads TGTGCCAGCAGCGCAGGGGTTGGCTACACCTTC. Amino acids: CASSAGVGYTF.

This clone has more than one count but fewer than ten. V and J are TRBV19 and TRBJ1-6, with D maybe TRBD1 (5 bases). Germline V gene sequence: CDR1 LNHDA, CDR2 SQIVND (reference sequence). The CDR3 contains 16 residues. With 5 bases removed from V and 5 bases from J, the gap between germline ends came to 16 bases. In nucleotides, the CDR3 is TGTGCCAGTAGTTCTCGTGGGGGGTGGAATAATTCACCCCTCCACTTT. Encoded protein: CASSSRGGWNNSPLHF.

This chain uses TRBV30 with TRBJ2-5; tentative D call: TRBD2 (6 bases). Trimming took off 1 base at V and 3 bases at J, with 12 bases between the two ends. Germline CDR1 and CDR2: GTSNPN and SVGIG (reference sequence). This CDR3 has 14 residues. The CDR3 bases are TGTGCCTGGAGTGGGGAGGCTAGCGAAGAGACCCAGTACTTC. Residues: CAWSGEASEETQYF.

V usage is TRBV19 and J usage is TRBJ2-2; D perhaps matches TRBD2 (6 bases). Trimming left V 1 base short and J 3 bases short, with 15 bases between. The CDR3 extends over 17 amino acids. From germline, CDR1 is LNHDA and CDR2 SQIVND (reference sequence). The DNA of the CDR3 is TGTGCCAGTAGTATAGGCTGGGGAGGAGGGGACACCGGGGAGCTGTTTTTT. Its protein product is CASSIGWGGGDTGELFF.

The chain's CDR3 is CASSPTTGENYGYTF. In DNA, the CDR3 is TGCGCCAGCAGCCCTACGACAGGGGAGAACTATGGCTACACCTTC. This chain uses TRBV4-1 with TRBJ1-2; 8 bases are a match to TRBD1. The germline gives CDR1 MGHRA, CDR2 YSYEKL. This CDR3 spans 15 amino acids. V was clipped by 4 bases and J by 2 bases; unmatched bases: 6.

V usage is TRBV30 and J usage is TRBJ2-5; the match to TRBD1 covers 7 bases. In germline, CDR1 is GTSNPN, CDR2 SVGIG (reference sequence). V dropped 3 bases and J dropped 5; count of bases not matched to a gene: 6. The CDR3 length is 13 residues. The DNA for the CDR3 is TGTGCCTGGAGCTATACAGGGGCTGAGACCCAGTACTTC. Translation gives CAWSYTGAETQYF.

The chain employs TRBV7-8 and TRBJ1-5; D gene uncertain. With 0 bases removed from V and 0 bases from J, the gap between germline ends came to 9 bases. There are 16 residues in the CDR3. Germline loops: CDR1 SGHVS, CDR2 FQNEAQ. This CDR3 is CASSLAGSYSNQPQHF. CDR3 DNA: TGTGCCAGCAGCTTAGCTGGGAGCTATAGCAATCAGCCCCAGCATTTT.

The genes are TRBV25-1 and TRBJ1-1; D is unclear. Trimming stripped 4 bases from V and 6 bases from J, with 9 bases between. The CDR3 spans 12 residues. CDR1 and CDR2 (germline): MGHDK, SYGVNS. CDR3 nucleotides: TGTGCCAGCAGTGGGTTCACTTCTGAAGCTTTCTTT. Encoded protein: CASSGFTSEAFF.

The chain has TRBV5-1 and TRBJ1-1; weak D call: TRBD1 (5 bases). The CDR3 loop spans 13 amino acids. The germline gives CDR1 SGHRS, CDR2 YFSETQ. The germline V and J ends were trimmed by 4 bases and 1 base, with 8 bases remaining between them. DNA for the CDR3: TGCGCCAGCAGCAGCAGGGCGAACACTGAAGCTTTCTTT. Translated: CASSSRANTEAFF.

V and J are TRBV7-6 and TRBJ1-5; D gene unclear. The CDR3 covers 12 residues. Trimming removed 11 bases from V and 3 bases from J, with 11 bases in between. Germline values: CDR1 SGHVS, CDR2 FNYEAQ. This CDR3 reads CAPLAPNQPQHF. The DNA of the CDR3 is TGTGCCCCTCTAGCGCCCAATCAGCCCCAGCATTTT.

The rearrangement joins TRBV27 to TRBJ1-5; no reliable D call. The CDR3 is 13 residues long. CDR1 MNHEY and CDR2 SMNVEV come from the germline V gene (reference sequence). V gave up 6 bases and J gave up 4 bases, with 10 bases separating them. In DNA, the CDR3 is TGTGCCAGCAGGCGGGCGGATAATCAGCCCCAGCATTTT. This encodes CASRRADNQPQHF.

The genes are TRBV6-5 and TRBJ2-3; 8 positions agree with TRBD2. CDR1 is MNHEY and CDR2 is SVGAGI in the germline V gene. The CDR3 covers 16 residues. V shed 2 bases and J 6 bases; nucleotides not matched to a gene: 10. The CDR3 bases are TGTGCCAGCAGTTACGGGATAGCGGGGTTGGCGGATACGCAGTATTTT. Amino acid sequence: CASSYGIAGLADTQYF.

This clone was seen only once. In nucleotides, the CDR3 is TGTGCCAGCAGTTTACCCGCGGGACCACCCGTGAACACTGAAGCTTTCTTT. This gives the protein CASSLPAGPPVNTEAFF. The genes are TRBV27 and TRBJ1-1; possibly TRBD1 for D (5 bases). Germline V gene data show CDR1 as MNHEY and CDR2 as SMNVEV (reference sequence). The CDR3 loop spans 17 amino acids. The V gene lost 2 bases and the J gene lost 0 bases, with 16 bases spanning the gap.